Described below is a single T cell receptor beta chain sequence and its context. TCRdb analysed the 5' RACE reads with MiXCR anew, one entry per CDR3 protein. The sample lists about 130,000 distinct CDR3 sequences; roughly a tenth were seen once. Per germline, CDR1 SGHDN and CDR2 FVKESK. V lost 4 bases to trimming and J lost 2 bases, with 9 bases between them. This CDR3 has 15 amino acids. The data are from a study of CD8 T cells in ankylosing spondylitis. The chain links TRBV14 to TRBJ2-6, with unresolved D. The TCR originated in a male donor with ankylosing spondylitis or in good health (not recorded which). Sequencing was carried out using blood, either unsorted or a sorted T cell fraction (not recorded which). CDR3 sequence reads: CASSPHLPGANVLTF. Written as DNA, the CDR3 is TGTGCCAGCAGCCCCCACCTGCCTGGGGCCAACGTCCTGACTTTC.